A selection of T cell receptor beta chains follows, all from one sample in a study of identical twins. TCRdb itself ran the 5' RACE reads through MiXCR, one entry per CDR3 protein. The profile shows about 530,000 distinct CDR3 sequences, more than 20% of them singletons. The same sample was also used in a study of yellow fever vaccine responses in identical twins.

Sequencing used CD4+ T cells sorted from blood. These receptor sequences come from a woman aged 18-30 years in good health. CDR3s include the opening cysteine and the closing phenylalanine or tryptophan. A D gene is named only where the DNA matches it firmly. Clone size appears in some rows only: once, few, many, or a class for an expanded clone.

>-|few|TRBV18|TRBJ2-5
TGTGCCAGCTCACCACCGCCAGCTCAAGAGACCCAGTACTTC
CASSPPPAQETQYF
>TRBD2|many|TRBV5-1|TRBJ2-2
TGCGCCAGCAGCTTCGGGGGGGACACCGGGGAGCTGTTTTTT
CASSFGGDTGELFF
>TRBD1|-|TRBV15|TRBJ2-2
TGTGCCACCAGCATGGGGGACAGGGGTGATGCCGGGGAGCTGTTTTTT
CATSMGDRGDAGELFF
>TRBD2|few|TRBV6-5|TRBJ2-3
TGTGCCAGCAGTTGGGGACTAGCGGGGAGCACAGATACGCAGTATTTT
CASSWGLAGSTDTQYF
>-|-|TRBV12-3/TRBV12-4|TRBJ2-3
TGTGCCAGCAGCCCCGAAAGTTCCGGGTTTGATACGCAGTATTTT
CASSPESSGFDTQYF
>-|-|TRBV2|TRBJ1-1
TGTGCCGCCCCCTCGGCAGCTACTGCGCGGACTGAAGCTTTCTTT
CAAPSAATARTEAFF
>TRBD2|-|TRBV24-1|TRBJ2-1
TGTGCCACCAGTGACGGAGCGGGATCGTCCTACAATGAGCAGTTCTTC
CATSDGAGSSYNEQFF
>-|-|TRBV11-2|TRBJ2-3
TGTGCCAGCAGCTTAATGTCGGGCGGGACTCCCGCAGATACGCAGTATTTT
CASSLMSGGTPADTQYF
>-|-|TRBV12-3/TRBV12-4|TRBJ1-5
TGTGCCAGCAGTTTAGTCGGGGAAGGGCCCCAGCATTTT
CASSLVGEGPQHF
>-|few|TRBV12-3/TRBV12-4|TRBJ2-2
TGTGCCAGCAGTTCCCAAACCGACAGGACCGGGGAGCTGTTTTTT
CASSSQTDRTGELFF
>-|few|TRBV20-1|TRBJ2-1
TGCAGTGCTGGGACGGTAAGCGAGCAGTTCTTC
CSAGTVSEQFF
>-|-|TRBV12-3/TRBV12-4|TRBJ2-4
TGTGCCAGCTCTCCTGGACGTTTTAACATTCAGTACTTC
CASSPGRFNIQYF
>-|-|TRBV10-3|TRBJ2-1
TGTGCCACCGCCGGGGACAATGAGCAGTTCTTC
CATAGDNEQFF
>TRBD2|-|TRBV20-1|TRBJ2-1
TGCAGTGCTAGAGACCAGCGGGGGGCAGATGAGCAGTTCTTC
CSARDQRGADEQFF
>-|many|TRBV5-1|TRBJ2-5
TGCGCCAGCAGCATCAACAGGGGGGGGACGAAGGAGACCCAGTACTTC
CASSINRGGTKETQYF
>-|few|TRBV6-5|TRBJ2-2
TGTGCCAGCAGTTACGCGGGTGACACCGGGGAGCTGTTTTTT
CASSYAGDTGELFF
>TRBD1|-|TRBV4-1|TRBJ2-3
TGCGCCAGCAGCCAAGAAGGGACAGGGTTCACAGATACGCAGTATTTT
CASSQEGTGFTDTQYF
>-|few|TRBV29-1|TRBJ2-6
TGCAGCGTTGAAGACAGGGAGTCCGGGGCCAACGTCCTGACTTTC
CSVEDRESGANVLTF
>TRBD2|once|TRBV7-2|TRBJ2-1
TGTGCCAGCAGCTTAGCGGGTGGGGGGAGCGGGGCGACCAATGAGCAGTTCTTC
CASSLAGGGSGATNEQFF